This T cell receptor (beta chain) is drawn from a study of T cell repertoires in cytomegalovirus infection. About the research overall: The authors relied on CMV epitopes, both recently identified HLA-C-restricted and well-studied HLA-B-restricted. It was the public TCR beta signatures that indicated both CMV infection and matching HLA type. Study-wide findings and caveats: Frequencies of public TCR beta families were cumulated, and this identified carriers of CMV plus the relevant HLA. In two of eight donors, the top clonotype was HLA-C-restricted CMV-specific.

This clonotype was counted between two and nine times. Its antigen remains unidentified. TCRdb fed the reads into MiXCR, producing one record per CDR3 protein. The table has roughly 110,000 distinct CDR3 sequences, about 33% seen once. The germline CDR1 and CDR2 sequences are SGHVS and FNYEAQ. Trimming removed 5 bases from V and 9 bases from J, with 17 bases in between. The CDR3 totals 14 residues. The sample in question was CD8+ T cells from cultured PBMCs, obtained from culture after CMV antigen stimulation. This sequence was found in a human donor in good health (CMV status not recorded). Some clones in this sample may be carry-over from other donors' samples. This rearrangement joins TRBV7-6 to TRBJ2-1; D gene ambiguous. The CDR3 bases are TGTGCCAGCAGCCACCCCAGTCTACACACTGAGCAGTTCTTC. Translation gives CASSHPSLHTEQFF.